The 17 T cell receptor beta chains below come from one sample, sequenced in a study of T cell responses to AZD1222 COVID-19 vaccine. The assay was immunoSEQ multiplex PCR, and TCRdb's table has in-frame clones only and misses some. The sample lists under 200,000 clones; 87% were seen once. Sequencing used peripheral blood, obtained 28 days after the second AZD1222 dose. The receptors come from an adult who received the AZD1222 COVID-19 vaccine.

This CDR3 reads CASRAAGANVLTF. CDR3 sequence (DNA): TGTGCCAGCAGAGCTGCTGGGGCCAACGTCCTGACTTTC. The chain combines TRBV7-9 with TRBJ2-6, with D unresolved. This CDR3 has 13 residues. CDR1 SEHNR and CDR2 FQNEAQ come from the germline V gene (reference sequence). V lost 6 bases, J lost 2 bases, and 5 bases lay in between.

On this clone itself: Other nucleotide sequences in the sample specify the same CDR3. This chain connects TRBV27 to TRBJ1-5, with D tentatively TRBD1 (5 bases). Trimming took off 0 bases at V and 4 bases at J, with 7 bases between the two ends. From germline, CDR1 is MNHEY and CDR2 SMNVEV (reference sequence). This CDR3 region has 14 residues. The CDR3 region is CASSLSSGNQPQHF. DNA for the CDR3: TGTGCCAGCAGTTTATCTTCAGGGAATCAGCCCCAGCATTTT.

The CDR3 DNA reads as TGCGCCAGCAGCCAAGGCGGGGCTCAGAACACTGAAGCTTTCTTT. This sequence encodes CASSQGGAQNTEAFF. V gene TRBV4-3 combines with J gene TRBJ1-1; perhaps TRBD1 as D (5 bases). This CDR3 is 15 amino acids long. Germline lookup yields CDR1 LGHNA and CDR2 YSLEER. Trimming shortened V by 1 base and J by 1 base, and 10 bases separated the two germline ends.

The V and J genes are TRBV7-2 and TRBJ2-1; 7 bases fit TRBD2. The CDR3 length is 15 residues. Germline V CDR1 and CDR2: SGHTA, FQGNSA. V trimming: 4 bases; J trimming: 4 bases; junction bases outside the gene matches: 7. CDR3 nucleotide sequence: TGTGCCAGCAGCTCGGGGGGACCAGTATACAATGAGCAGTTCTTC. Its protein product is CASSSGGPVYNEQFF.

The V and J genes are TRBV4-3 and TRBJ2-1, with a weak D call TRBD1 (6 bases). Germline V gives CDR1 LGHNA, CDR2 YSLEER. The CDR3 is 17 residues long. V lost 0 bases and J lost 0, with 12 bases in between. CDR3 in amino acids: CASSQDKVRGSYNEQFF. CDR3 in DNA: TGCGCCAGCAGCCAAGATAAGGTCAGGGGCTCCTACAATGAGCAGTTCTTC.

In this sample, this clone turned up once. This chain joins TRBV13 and TRBJ1-4; 11 nucleotides align to TRBD1. V was pared by 5 bases and J by 5 bases, with 4 bases of the junction left unmatched. The CDR3 spans 15 residues. Per germline, CDR1 PRHDT and CDR2 FYEKMQ (reference sequence). The CDR3 DNA reads as TGTGCCAGCAGCCTCGGACAGGGGGCCAATGAAAAACTGTTTTTT. Its translation: CASSLGQGANEKLFF. Complete variable domain (other parts from reference TRBV13 and TRBJ1-4): AAGVIQSPRHLIKEKRETATLKCYPIPRHDTVYWYQQGPGQDPQFLISFYEKMQSDKGSIPDRFSAQQFSDYHSELNMSSLELGDSALYFCASSLGQGANEKLFFGSGTQLSVL.

The rearrangement uses TRBV10-2 and TRBJ1-1; 7 bases line up with TRBD1. This CDR3 has 19 residues. Per the germline V gene, CDR1 is WSHSY and CDR2 is SAAADI. Trimming took 3 bases from V and 4 from J; bases not matched to a gene: 20. CDR3 nucleotide sequence: TGCGCCAGCAGTGAAATAGGTGCCCGCGTACAGGGGTTTGTCACTGAAGCTTTCTTT. This sequence encodes CASSEIGARVQGFVTEAFF.

The V gene is TRBV9, the J gene TRBJ2-5; 7 bases line up with TRBD1. The CDR3 sequence is 16 residues long. Germline lookup yields CDR1 SGDLS and CDR2 YYNGEE. V dropped 3 bases and J dropped 1; count of bases not matched to a gene: 9. The CDR3 nucleotides are TGTGCCAGCAGCGCCGGACAGGTTGGCTTCCAAGAGACCCAGTACTTC. This sequence encodes CASSAGQVGFQETQYF.

The CDR3 sequence is CASSIGGGQTGNTIYF. The DNA of the CDR3 is TGTGCCAGTAGTATAGGAGGGGGCCAAACTGGAAACACCATATATTTT. The rearrangement links TRBV19 to TRBJ1-3; the match to TRBD1 covers 7 bases. CDR3 length: 16 amino acids. J was trimmed by 2 bases and V by 1 base; bases with no gene match: 5. CDR1 LNHDA and CDR2 SQIVND come from the germline V gene (reference sequence).

The chain carries TRBV5-1 and TRBJ1-1; 7 bases are a match to TRBD1. The CDR3 extends over 15 amino acids. The V and J ends lost 3 bases and 2 bases, in that order; junction bases with no gene match: 7. CDR1 SGHRS and CDR2 YFSETQ come from the germline V gene. As DNA, the CDR3 is TGCGCCAGCAGCTCATGGACAGGACCTAACACTGAAGCTTTCTTT. Translating it yields CASSSWTGPNTEAFF.

The CDR3 protein is CASSRQGAETQYF. CDR3 sequence (DNA): TGTGCCAGCAGTCGACAGGGTGCTGAGACCCAGTACTTC. The chain links TRBV6-5 to TRBJ2-5; 7 nucleotides line up with TRBD1. This CDR3 is built from 13 residues. Trimming removed 5 bases from V and 5 bases from J; junction bases left unmatched: 5. The V gene's germline CDR1 is MNHEY and CDR2 SVGAGI.

This clone has just a few counts. V usage is TRBV9 and J usage is TRBJ1-1; D gene unclear. Per germline, CDR1 SGDLS and CDR2 YYNGEE. Between the trimmed V and J ends, which lost 3 bases and 1 base, there was a span of 13 bases. This CDR3 comprises 15 residues. The CDR3 loop is CASSAARTENTEAFF. The DNA of the CDR3 is TGTGCCAGCAGCGCGGCAAGGACGGAGAACACTGAAGCTTTCTTT.

V and J are TRBV14 and TRBJ1-3; no firm D call. The CDR3 sequence is 14 residues long. Germline V CDR1 and CDR2: SGHDN, FVKESK. Trimming left V 4 bases short and J 0 bases short, with 7 bases between. The CDR3 spells CASSLRSSGNTIYF. The DNA of the CDR3 is TGTGCCAGCAGCCTGCGTTCCTCTGGAAACACCATATATTTT. The full variable domain, in which reference TRBV14 and TRBJ1-3 provide the parts outside the CDR3, is EAGVTQFPSHSVIEKGQTVTLRCDPISGHDNLYWYRRVMGKEIKFLLHFVKESKQDESGMPNNRFLAERTGGTYSTLKVQPAELEDSGVYFCASSLRSSGNTIYFGEGSWLTVV.

With regard to this clone: Other nucleotide sequences from this sample produce the same CDR3. The chain joins TRBV18 to TRBJ1-1; perhaps TRBD1 as D (5 bases). V lost 3 bases and J lost 3, with 11 bases in between. This CDR3 has 14 residues. Per the germline V gene, CDR1 is KGHSH and CDR2 is LQKENI. As DNA, the CDR3 is TGTGCCAGCTCACCCCCCGGGGGATACACTGAAGCTTTCTTT. It specifies CASSPPGGYTEAFF.

The chain has TRBV5-1 and TRBJ1-2; 7 bases match TRBD1. This CDR3 region has 15 residues. Germline V CDR1 and CDR2: SGHRS, YFSETQ. Trimming took 0 bases from V and 8 from J; bases not matched to a gene: 10. Written as DNA, the CDR3 is TGCGCCAGCAGCTTGGCCCTAGGGGGCCCCTCCGGCTACACCTTC. Translating it yields CASSLALGGPSGYTF. The variable domain in full, completed from reference TRBV5-1 and TRBJ1-2, reads KAGVTQTPRYLIKTRGQQVTLSCSPISGHRSVSWYQQTPGQGLQFLFEYFSETQRNKGNFPGRFSGRQFSNSRSEMNVSTLELGDSALYLCASSLALGGPSGYTFGSGTRLTVV.

The genes are TRBV11-2 and TRBJ2-3; 9 bases line up with TRBD2. CDR1 and CDR2 from the germline V gene are SGHAT and FQNNGV. J gave up 6 bases and V 5 bases, and 9 bases lay outside the gene matches. CDR3 length: 15 residues. The CDR3 bases are TGTGCCAGCAGCCGTAGCGGGGGAGCCCCCGATACGCAGTATTTT. As protein: CASSRSGGAPDTQYF.

The chain has TRBV6-5 and TRBJ1-3; D perhaps matches TRBD1 (5 bases). CDR1 is MNHEY, CDR2 SVGAGI, per germline. V lost 6 bases, J lost 5 bases, and 14 bases lay in between. This CDR3 has 14 residues. The CDR3 reads CASRHRQRRNTIYF. CDR3 nucleotides: TGTGCCAGCAGACACCGACAGAGAAGAAACACCATATATTTT.